The next 29 T cell receptor beta chains were all read from a single sample in a study of metastatic and nonmetastatic thyroid tumors. Nobody among the patients had been given any treatment before thyroid surgery. TCRdb recomputed clones from the PCR reads via MiXCR. The table lists about 70,000 clones, 18% of them singletons, with roughly 13% in the top ten. Sequencing was done on a sample of blood. The receptors here all came from a female donor with papillary thyroid cancer or a benign thyroid nodule (not recorded which). Some clones in this sample may be carry-over from other donors' samples.

This clone has a handful of counts. The chain combines TRBV5-4 with TRBJ2-3, with TRBD2 matching 9 bases. V trimming: 3 bases; J trimming: 1 base; junction bases outside the gene matches: 3. This CDR3 comprises 15 residues. Germline lookup yields CDR1 SGHNT and CDR2 YYREEE (reference sequence). The CDR3 sequence is CASSSWTSGTDTQYF. The CDR3, as DNA: TGTGCCAGCAGCTCTTGGACTAGCGGCACAGATACGCAGTATTTT.

The chain uses TRBV30 and TRBJ2-2; D is unclear. V lost 1 base, J lost 1 base, and 10 bases lay in between. The CDR3 sequence is 15 residues long. Germline lookup yields CDR1 GTSNPN and CDR2 SVGIG (reference sequence). The CDR3 DNA sequence: TGTGCCTGGAGTGCGGTCACAATGAACACCGGGGAGCTGTTTTTT. It encodes CAWSAVTMNTGELFF.

This clone was observed many times. The genes are TRBV7-6 and TRBJ2-7; TRBD1 or TRBD2 may be the D gene (6 bases each). V lost 5 bases, J lost 9 bases, and 20 bases lay in between. The V gene's germline CDR1 is SGHVS and CDR2 FNYEAQ. This CDR3 has 14 amino acids. The chain's CDR3 is CASSGGWGAGLQYF. CDR3 nucleotide sequence: TGTGCCAGCAGCGGTGGGTGGGGGGCAGGGTTGCAGTACTTC.

Note on this clone: One end of the junction does not line up with germline, which may come from a read error. The chain combines TRBV6-1 with TRBJ2-1, with D tentatively TRBD1 or TRBD2 (5 bases each). The CDR3 is made up of 15 amino acids. CDR1 is MNHNS and CDR2 is SASEGT in the germline V gene. The CDR3, as DNA: TGTGCCAGCAGTGCTGGGACGACCTCCTACAATGGGCAGTTCTTC. It is translated as CASSAGTTSYNGQFF.

This clone was observed once. A much more abundant neighbour one base away suggests this may be a read error. The gene calls are TRBV15 and TRBJ1-1; a possible D gene is TRBD1 (6 bases). V lost 2 bases and J 8 bases, leaving 12 bases between the germline ends. The CDR3 consists of 13 residues. The germline V gene has CDR1 LNHNV and CDR2 YYDKDF (reference sequence). The CDR3 coding sequence is TGTGCCACCAGCAGACATCCGGACAGCGAAGCTTTCTTT. Protein: CATSRHPDSEAFF.

This clone was counted many times. A read error may be the cause here, since a much bigger clone is one base away. This specimen includes other DNA sequences encoding the same CDR3. The V call is TRBV27, the J call TRBJ2-3; tentatively, D is TRBD1 or TRBD2 (5 bases each). The V gene's germline CDR1 is MNHEY and CDR2 SMNVEV (reference sequence). V lost 3 bases and J 1 base, leaving 11 bases between the germline ends. The CDR3 is 15 amino acids. The CDR3 DNA is TGTGCCAGCAGTTTGCCGGGACCCGGCACAGATACGCAGTATTTT. It encodes CASSLPGPGTDTQYF.

As regards this clone: This may stem from a read error, because a much larger clone lies one nucleotide away. J is TRBJ2-4 and V is TRBV5-1; a possible D gene is TRBD2 (6 bases). Trimming took off 0 bases at V and 11 bases at J, with 18 bases between the two ends. The germline CDR1 and CDR2 sequences are SGHRS and YFSETQ. The CDR3 runs 15 residues. The CDR3 sequence is CASSLVPGEWNVQYF. The DNA for the CDR3 is TGCGCCAGCAGCTTGGTGCCGGGAGAGTGGAACGTTCAGTACTTC.

This clone is a singleton in its sample. At one of its ends the junction is not consistent with the germline gene, which may arise from a read error. The chain recombines TRBV3-1 with TRBJ2-1; 7 bases map to TRBD2. Germline assignment: CDR1 LGHDT and CDR2 YNNKEL (reference sequence). CDR3 length: 16 residues. The CDR3, as DNA: TGTGCCAGCAGCCAAGATTTCGGCGGGAGTCGGAATGAGCATTTCTTC. It encodes CASSQDFGGSRNEHFF.

The V gene is TRBV6-1, the J gene TRBJ2-5; D is ambiguous. The CDR3 consists of 14 residues. V dropped 2 bases and J dropped 2 bases, with 9 bases sitting between them. Per the germline V gene, CDR1 is MNHNS and CDR2 is SASEGT. CDR3 DNA: TGTGCCAGCAGTGAAAGTTTTGAGCAAGAGACCCAGTACTTC. This gives the protein CASSESFEQETQYF.

The chain combines TRBV11-2 with TRBJ2-7; 7 bases fit TRBD1. The junction had 8 bases not matched to a gene; V was cut back by 3 bases and J by 3 bases. The CDR3 covers 15 residues. Germline lookup yields CDR1 SGHAT and CDR2 FQNNGV. CDR3 nucleotide sequence: TGTGCCAGCAGCTTCCGGACAGGTGCGGTCTACGAGCAGTACTTC. Translating gives CASSFRTGAVYEQYF.

This clone was detected many times. The CDR3 DNA sequence: TGTGCCACCAGTGAACCTACAGGGGTCACTGAAGCTTTCTTT. This sequence encodes CATSEPTGVTEAFF. The chain employs TRBV24-1 and TRBJ1-1; 7 bases match TRBD1. The CDR3 sequence is 14 residues long. The germline CDR1 and CDR2 sequences are KGHDR and SFDVKD. V lost 4 bases, J lost 4 bases, and 5 bases stayed unmatched.

This clone was seen many times. The V call is TRBV20-1, the J call TRBJ2-1; 9 positions match TRBD2. Germline V gene lookup returns CDR1 DFQATT and CDR2 SNEGSKA (reference sequence). The CDR3 runs 14 residues. V lost 5 bases and J lost 0; bases outside the gene matches: 2. The CDR3 nucleotides read TGCAGTGCTTCTAGCGGGGCCTCCTACAATGAGCAGTTCTTC. This encodes CSASSGASYNEQFF.

This clone has a count of ten or more. The chain is built from TRBV30 and TRBJ2-7; the match to TRBD2 covers 8 bases. The CDR3 has 16 amino acids. J lost 0 bases, V lost 2 bases, and 9 bases had no gene match. The germline V gene encodes CDR1 GTSNPN and CDR2 SVGIG (reference sequence). The CDR3 is CAWSSSGSQSSYEQYF. The CDR3 bases are TGTGCCTGGAGTTCGAGCGGGAGCCAAAGCTCCTACGAGCAGTACTTC.

V gene TRBV5-1 combines with J gene TRBJ2-2; D not certain. The germline CDR1 and CDR2 sequences are SGHRS and YFSETQ. Deletions cut 3 bases from V and 1 base from J, with 4 bases between. The CDR3 is 13 residues long. This CDR3 is CASSWGNTGELFF. The CDR3 bases are TGCGCCAGCAGCTGGGGGAACACCGGGGAGCTGTTTTTT.

This clone came up a few times. The V gene is TRBV10-3, the J gene TRBJ2-7; TRBD2 is a possible D gene (5 bases). Germline V CDR1 and CDR2: ENHRY, SYGVKD. V lost 4 bases and J 2 bases, leaving 12 bases between the germline ends. CDR3 size: 14 residues. In DNA, the CDR3 is TGTGCCATCAGTGTGGCCAGCGGAGCCTACGAGCAGTACTTC. Protein product: CAISVASGAYEQYF.

This clone was counted between two and nine times. J is TRBJ1-5 and V is TRBV6-1; no definite D call. Germline CDR1 reads MNHNS; CDR2 reads SASEGT. V shed 6 bases and J shed 4 bases, with 13 bases lying between them. This CDR3 contains 14 residues. For the CDR3, the DNA is TGTGCCAGCAGCGCGGCGGCAGAAAATCAGCCCCAGCATTTT. Protein product: CASSAAAENQPQHF.

This clone was seen a handful of times. The chain uses TRBV28 and TRBJ2-7; D is possibly TRBD2 (5 bases). The CDR3 totals 13 residues. Deletions cut 7 bases from V and 2 bases from J, with 12 bases between. Germline V gene data show CDR1 as MDHEN and CDR2 as SYDVKM. The CDR3 loop reads CASTSGIPYEQYF. DNA for the CDR3: TGTGCCAGCACTTCCGGGATCCCCTACGAGCAGTACTTC.

This clone was recorded many times. The CDR3: CASGARNLADTQYF. CDR3 coding DNA: TGTGCCAGCGGCGCGCGGAATCTAGCAGATACGCAGTATTTT. The chain employs TRBV27 and TRBJ2-3; no clear D gene. V was cut by 8 bases and J by 4 bases, with 16 bases left in between. The CDR3 is 14 residues long. Germline V gene sequence: CDR1 MNHEY, CDR2 SMNVEV (reference sequence).

CDR3 coding DNA: TGTGCCAGCAGCTTAGAGCCGGGTCCGCGGGGCTACACCTTC. Amino acids: CASSLEPGPRGYTF. This chain joins TRBV11-2 and TRBJ1-2; D remains ambiguous. CDR3 length equals 14 residues. Per germline, CDR1 SGHAT and CDR2 FQNNGV. V lost 0 bases and J 8 bases, leaving 13 bases between the germline ends.

In this sample, this clone turned up many times. The genes are TRBV6-1 and TRBJ2-3; 7 bases fit TRBD1. Germline loops: CDR1 MNHNS, CDR2 SASEGT. This CDR3 is built from 15 residues. After removal of 6 bases from V and 6 bases from J, the junction contained 12 bases not matched to a gene. The CDR3 loop reads CASSEVRGTADTQYF. The CDR3, as DNA: TGTGCCAGCAGCGAGGTCAGGGGGACCGCGGATACGCAGTATTTT.

There are a few counts of this clone. Possible read error: a much larger clone is one base away. The chain carries TRBV2 and TRBJ1-1; D is uncertain. The V and J ends lost 2 bases and 10 bases respectively, with 14 bases between them. CDR3 length equals 13 residues. Germline loops: CDR1 SNHLY, CDR2 FYNNEI. The CDR3 DNA reads TGTGCCAGCAGTGAAAATTATAGTCCTGGAGCTTTCTTT. It codes for CASSENYSPGAFF. The complete variable domain, with remaining parts taken from reference TRBV2 and TRBJ1-1, reads EPEVTQTPSHQVTQMGQEVILRCVPISNHLYFYWYRQILGQKVEFLVSFYNNEISEKSEIFDDQFSVERPDGSNFTLKIRSTKLEDSAMYFCASSENYSPGAFFGQGTRLTVV.

This clone was observed many times. The rearrangement links TRBV4-1 to TRBJ1-2; TRBD1 is a possible D gene (5 bases). The CDR3 sequence is 14 residues long. Between the trimmed V and J ends, which lost 1 base and 8 bases, there was a span of 14 bases. Germline V gene lookup returns CDR1 MGHRA and CDR2 YSYEKL. The CDR3 sequence is CASSQGAGLIGYTF. The CDR3 DNA follows: TGCGCCAGCAGCCAAGGGGCAGGGCTTATAGGCTACACCTTC.

The chain uses TRBV6-1 and TRBJ2-7, with TRBD2 as a possible D gene (5 bases). Trimming removed 4 bases at V and 0 bases at J, with 13 bases between. The CDR3 is 15 amino acids. The germline V gene encodes CDR1 MNHNS and CDR2 SASEGT. The CDR3 DNA sequence: TGTGCCAGCAGTGGGTACTCGGGGAGCTCCTACGAGCAGTACTTC. This gives the protein CASSGYSGSSYEQYF.

This clone has a count of ten or more. The rearrangement uses TRBV13 and TRBJ1-1; perhaps TRBD1 as D (5 bases). CDR3 size: 16 residues. CDR1 and CDR2 (germline): PRHDT, FYEKMQ (reference sequence). V was pared by 3 bases and J by 3 bases, with 17 bases between. The CDR3 region is CASSFLRIQGDTEAFF. CDR3 bases: TGTGCCAGCAGCTTTTTAAGGATACAAGGGGACACTGAAGCTTTCTTT.

There are many counts of this clone. The rearrangement joins TRBV19 to TRBJ2-1; no firm D call. Germline V gene sequence: CDR1 LNHDA, CDR2 SQIVND (reference sequence). Trimming stripped 2 bases from V and 10 bases from J, with 9 bases between. This CDR3 is 12 amino acids long. CDR3 protein: CASSIFGEEQFF. The CDR3 bases are TGTGCCAGTAGTATATTTGGGGAAGAGCAGTTCTTC.

CDR3 nucleotides: TGTGCCAGCAGTTACGGGGCGGGAGTATCAAATGAGCAGTTCTTC. It yields the protein CASSYGAGVSNEQFF. This rearrangement joins TRBV6-5 to TRBJ2-1, with 7 bases that match TRBD2. The CDR3 totals 15 residues. Germline V gene lookup returns CDR1 MNHEY and CDR2 SVGAGI. The V gene end was trimmed by 2 bases and the J gene end by 7 bases; junction bases not matched to a gene: 8.

The sample holds many counts of this clone. This may be a read error, as it is one base from a much larger clone. The identical CDR3 is also encoded by other nucleotide sequences in the sample. This sequence joins TRBV12-3 or TRBV12-4 and TRBJ1-6; 7 bases align to TRBD1. J lost 7 bases, V lost 1 base, and 4 bases had no gene match. The CDR3 totals 15 residues. For the CDR3, the DNA is TGTGCCAGCAGTTTAGACAGGGGACGGAATTCACCCCTCCACTTT. Amino acid sequence: CASSLDRGRNSPLHF.

This clone was found many times. The chain joins TRBV5-4 to TRBJ2-3; 14 nucleotides agree with TRBD2. J was trimmed by 4 bases and V by 2 bases; bases with no gene match: 3. The CDR3 contains 16 residues. Germline CDR1 and CDR2: SGHNT and YYREEE (reference sequence). DNA of the CDR3: TGTGCCAGCAGCTTAAAGGGACTAGCGGGAGCAGATACGCAGTATTTT. Its protein is CASSLKGLAGADTQYF.

This clone appeared many times. The J gene is TRBJ1-2, the V gene TRBV3-1, with 10 bases fitting TRBD1. Germline CDR1 is LGHDT and CDR2 is YNNKEL (reference sequence). The length of the CDR3 is 15 residues. Unmatched junction bases numbered 3, after V lost 3 bases and J lost 2 bases. The CDR3 loop is CASSQEDRGNYGYTF. The CDR3 coding sequence is TGTGCCAGCAGCCAGGAGGACAGGGGGAACTATGGCTACACCTTC.